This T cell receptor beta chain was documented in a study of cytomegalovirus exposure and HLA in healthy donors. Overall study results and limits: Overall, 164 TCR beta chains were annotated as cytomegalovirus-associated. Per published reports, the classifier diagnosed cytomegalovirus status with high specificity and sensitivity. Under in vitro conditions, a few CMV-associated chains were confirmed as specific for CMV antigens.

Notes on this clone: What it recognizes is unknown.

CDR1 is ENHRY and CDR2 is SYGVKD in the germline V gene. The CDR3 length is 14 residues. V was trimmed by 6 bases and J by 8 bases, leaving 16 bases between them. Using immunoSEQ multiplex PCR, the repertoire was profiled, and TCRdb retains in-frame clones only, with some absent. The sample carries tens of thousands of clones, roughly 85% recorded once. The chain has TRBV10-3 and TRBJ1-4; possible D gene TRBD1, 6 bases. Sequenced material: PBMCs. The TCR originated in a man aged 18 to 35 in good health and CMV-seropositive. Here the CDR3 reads CAIRGVGRGEKLFF. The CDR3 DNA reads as TGTGCCATCAGGGGCGTAGGCAGGGGCGAAAAACTGTTTTTT.